This T cell receptor beta chain was documented in a study of T cells in localized non-small cell lung cancer. Here immunoSEQ multiplex PCR was the method, and the copy in TCRdb shows in-frame clones only, minus some. This sample has tens of thousands of clones; less than 90% occur once, and the top ten carry about 14%. About this clone itself: Antigen: not known.

V gave up 2 bases and J gave up 5 bases; unmatched junction bases: 3. The CDR3 consists of 14 residues. The V gene's germline CDR1 is LNHDA and CDR2 SQIVND (reference sequence). Findings and caveats of the study: Across samples, adjacent lung featured a median approximately 60 of the top 100 tumor clones. Uninvolved adjacent lung showed higher T cell clonality than tumor. Higher blood T cell density tracked longer overall survival.

The chain links TRBV19 to TRBJ1-5; the match to TRBD1 covers 7 bases. This receptor was identified in a male donor aged 60 or older with stage I lung adenocarcinoma. The sample was peripheral blood, taken before any cancer treatment. In DNA form, the CDR3 reads TGTGCCAGTAGTATAAGCAGGGGGGATCAGCCCCAGCATTTT. This encodes CASSISRGDQPQHF.